The 30 T cell receptor beta chains listed next were all sequenced from one sample in a study of control samples from healthy donors and cancer patients. Assay used: immunoSEQ multiplex PCR; TCRdb lists only in-frame clones, some missing. The sample consists of about 190,000 clones, 91% of them appearing once. Sequenced material: blood. These receptors originate from a man younger than 45 in good health.

The chain recombines TRBV15 with TRBJ1-6, with D perhaps matching TRBD1 (6 bases). Germline loops: CDR1 LNHNV, CDR2 YYDKDF (reference sequence). Trimming took 3 bases from V and 7 from J, leaving 13 bases between them. The CDR3 sequence is 15 residues long. The CDR3, as DNA: TGTGCCACCAGCAGGTCGACAGGAGAGAATTCACCCCTCCACTTT. This sequence encodes CATSRSTGENSPLHF.

The V gene is TRBV12-3 or TRBV12-4, the J gene TRBJ1-4, with unresolved D. V was cut by 3 bases and J by 2 bases, with 1 base left in between. The CDR3 has 12 residues. DNA of the CDR3: TGTGCCAGCAGTTTGACTAATGAAAAACTGTTTTTT. It yields the protein CASSLTNEKLFF.

The rearrangement uses TRBV4-1 and TRBJ2-1; D is uncertain. The CDR3 length is 15 residues. The ends were cut back, 0 bases at V and 0 bases at J, with 6 bases in the middle. Germline V gene lookup returns CDR1 MGHRA and CDR2 YSYEKL. CDR3 in amino acids: CASSQEQNSYNEQFF. CDR3 nucleotides: TGCGCCAGCAGCCAAGAACAGAACTCCTACAATGAGCAGTTCTTC.

The chain has TRBV2 and TRBJ1-1; the D is unclear. V was pared by 6 bases and J by 4 bases, with 15 bases between. Germline V gene sequence: CDR1 SNHLY, CDR2 FYNNEI. The length of the CDR3 is 14 residues. The CDR3 loop is CASSSGPWGTEAFF. CDR3 bases: TGTGCCAGCAGCTCCGGGCCTTGGGGCACTGAAGCTTTCTTT.

The chain links TRBV10-2 to TRBJ1-5; D is undetermined. Trimming cost V 7 bases and J 0 bases, with 7 bases left between them. The CDR3 is made up of 13 amino acids. CDR1 and CDR2 (germline): WSHSY, SAAADI. This CDR3 is CASKDGSNQPQHF. The CDR3 DNA follows: TGCGCCAGCAAAGATGGTAGCAATCAGCCCCAGCATTTT.

This rearrangement joins TRBV6-1 to TRBJ2-7, with 7 bases that match TRBD1. This CDR3 has 14 residues. Trimming took 5 bases from V and 0 from J; bases not matched to a gene: 4. Per germline, CDR1 MNHNS and CDR2 SASEGT. CDR3 loop: CASSWGTVSYEQYF. CDR3 nucleotide sequence: TGTGCCAGCAGTTGGGGGACAGTCTCCTACGAGCAGTACTTC.

This clone was seen just once. This chain uses TRBV4-1 with TRBJ2-3; possibly TRBD1 for D (6 bases). The CDR3 extends over 15 amino acids. Germline V gene data show CDR1 as MGHRA and CDR2 as YSYEKL. Trimming pared 5 bases from V and 1 base from J, leaving 13 bases between. The CDR3 DNA reads as TGCGCCAGCAGCGTCCCCAGGGGAGGCACAGATACGCAGTATTTT. It specifies CASSVPRGGTDTQYF.

The CDR3 region is CASSVRGTSADTQYF. The CDR3 DNA is TGTGCCAGCAGCGTTAGGGGGACTAGCGCAGATACGCAGTATTTT. The chain joins TRBV7-9 to TRBJ2-3; 10 bases match TRBD2. V shed 5 bases and J 4 bases; nucleotides not matched to a gene: 6. The length of the CDR3 is 15 residues. CDR1 SEHNR and CDR2 FQNEAQ come from the germline V gene (reference sequence).

The gene calls are TRBV19 and TRBJ1-2; D is uncertain. Looked up from germline, CDR1 is LNHDA and CDR2 is SQIVND (reference sequence). Trimming took 3 bases from V and 0 from J, leaving 8 bases between them. The CDR3 totals 14 residues. The CDR3 loop reads CASSIHGANYGYTF. The CDR3 DNA is TGTGCCAGTAGTATCCACGGGGCTAACTATGGCTACACCTTC. Based on the CDR3 plus reference TRBV19 and TRBJ1-2, the full variable domain is DGGITQSPKYLFRKEGQNVTLSCEQNLNHDAMYWYRQDPGQGLRLIYYSQIVNDFQKGDIAEGYSVSREKKESFPLTVTSAQKNPTAFYLCASSIHGANYGYTFGSGTRLTVV.

The chain joins TRBV3-1 (or the pseudogene TRBV3-2) to TRBJ1-1, with D maybe TRBD1 (5 bases). V was pared by 4 bases and J by 4 bases, with 16 bases between. This CDR3 contains 15 residues. Germline V CDR1 and CDR2: LGHDT, YNNKEL (reference sequence). Here the CDR3 DNA reads TGTGCCAGCAGCCCTCAAAGGCAGGGCGTCACTGAAGCTTTCTTT. Protein sequence: CASSPQRQGVTEAFF.

This rearrangement joins TRBV5-1 to TRBJ2-3; the match to TRBD1 covers 8 bases. Trimming removed 0 bases from V and 0 bases from J; junction bases left unmatched: 3. The length of the CDR3 is 16 residues. Germline V CDR1 and CDR2: SGHRS, YFSETQ. As DNA, the CDR3 is TGCGCCAGCAGCTTGGGGACAGGGATTAGCACAGATACGCAGTATTTT. It translates to CASSLGTGISTDTQYF. The whole variable domain, remainder taken from reference TRBV5-1 and TRBJ2-3, is KAGVTQTPRYLIKTRGQQVTLSCSPISGHRSVSWYQQTPGQGLQFLFEYFSETQRNKGNFPGRFSGRQFSNSRSEMNVSTLELGDSALYLCASSLGTGISTDTQYFGPGTRLTVL.

The sample holds one count of this clone. The chain couples TRBV2 to TRBJ2-1, with 8 positions matching TRBD2. The V gene end was trimmed by 6 bases and the J gene end by 8 bases; junction bases not matched to a gene: 12. In germline, CDR1 is SNHLY, CDR2 FYNNEI. The CDR3 is 15 residues long. CDR3 amino acids: CASSYSGLGFDEQFF. The CDR3 DNA reads TGTGCCAGCAGCTATTCGGGACTAGGTTTCGATGAGCAGTTCTTC. The entire variable domain, with the rest obtained from reference TRBV2 and TRBJ2-1, is as follows: EPEVTQTPSHQVTQMGQEVILRCVPISNHLYFYWYRQILGQKVEFLVSFYNNEISEKSEIFDDQFSVERPDGSNFTLKIRSTKLEDSAMYFCASSYSGLGFDEQFFGPGTRLTVL.

This chain uses TRBV30 with TRBJ2-7; unclear D gene. V gave up 3 bases and J gave up 0 bases, with 6 bases separating them. This CDR3 region has 12 residues. CDR1 and CDR2 (germline): GTSNPN, SVGIG (reference sequence). The CDR3 DNA reads as TGTGCCTGGAGGGCGGCCTCCTACGAGCAGTACTTC. Protein product: CAWRAASYEQYF.

The chain combines TRBV5-1 with TRBJ2-2; 8 nucleotides align to TRBD1. The CDR3 contains 16 residues. Looked up from germline, CDR1 is SGHRS and CDR2 is YFSETQ. The J segment lost 2 bases and the V segment lost 3 bases, leaving 6 bases of the junction unmatched. The CDR3: CASSSGQGANTGELFF. The CDR3, as DNA: TGCGCCAGCAGCTCGGGGCAGGGGGCAAACACCGGGGAGCTGTTTTTT.

Judged by abundance, this clone is medium-sized (0.01 to 0.1%). The genes are TRBV9 and TRBJ1-1; perhaps TRBD1 as D (5 bases). Per the germline V gene, CDR1 is SGDLS and CDR2 is YYNGEE. Trimming removed 2 bases from V and 1 base from J, with 12 bases in between. CDR3 size: 15 residues. The CDR3, as DNA: TGTGCCAGCAGCGTCCGGGGGAACAGGAACACTGAAGCTTTCTTT. Amino acids: CASSVRGNRNTEAFF. Combining the CDR3 with reference TRBV9 and TRBJ1-1 gives the whole variable domain DSGVTQTPKHLITATGQRVTLRCSPRSGDLSVYWYQQSLDQGLQFLIQYYNGEERAKGNILERFSAQQFPDLHSELNLSSLELGDSALYFCASSVRGNRNTEAFFGQGTRLTVV.

The chain combines TRBV27 with TRBJ2-2, with D perhaps being TRBD1 or TRBD2 (5 bases each). Between the trimmed V and J ends, which lost 3 bases and 3 bases, there was a span of 11 bases. Germline V gene sequence: CDR1 MNHEY, CDR2 SMNVEV (reference sequence). The CDR3 loop spans 15 amino acids. The CDR3 coding sequence is TGTGCCAGCAGTTTGTGGGGGAGTTACACCGGGGAGCTGTTTTTT. This sequence encodes CASSLWGSYTGELFF.

This clone showed up just a few times. The chain combines TRBV14 with TRBJ1-2; D gene unclear. With 0 bases removed from V and 2 bases from J, the gap between germline ends came to 16 bases. Germline V gene data show CDR1 as SGHDN and CDR2 as FVKESK. The CDR3 runs 17 residues. The CDR3 loop is CASSQDKAGRRNYGYTF. The CDR3 nucleotides are TGTGCCAGCAGCCAAGATAAGGCAGGCAGGCGGAACTATGGCTACACCTTC. Together with reference TRBV14 and TRBJ1-2, the CDR3 gives the full variable domain: EAGVTQFPSHSVIEKGQTVTLRCDPISGHDNLYWYRRVMGKEIKFLLHFVKESKQDESGMPNNRFLAERTGGTYSTLKVQPAELEDSGVYFCASSQDKAGRRNYGYTFGSGTRLTVV.

This chain joins TRBV7-9 and TRBJ2-3, with D perhaps TRBD1 (5 bases). The CDR3 is made up of 13 amino acids. Trimming took 4 bases from V and 4 from J, leaving 9 bases between them. Germline V gives CDR1 SEHNR, CDR2 FQNEAQ (reference sequence). DNA for the CDR3: TGTGCCAGCAGCTCCTTAGGGGCAGATACGCAGTATTTT. It codes for CASSSLGADTQYF.

The V and J genes are TRBV12-3 or TRBV12-4 and TRBJ2-1; 7 bases line up with TRBD1. V was pared by 6 bases and J by 6 bases, with 5 bases of the junction left unmatched. This CDR3 region has 13 residues. CDR3 DNA sequence: TGTGCCAGCAGAACTGACAGGGTCAATGAGCAGTTCTTC. It encodes CASRTDRVNEQFF.

This chain connects TRBV5-5 to TRBJ2-2; unclear D gene. The V and J ends lost 0 bases and 1 base respectively, with 7 bases between them. This CDR3 is 15 amino acids long. Per germline, CDR1 SGHKS and CDR2 YYEKEE (reference sequence). In DNA, the CDR3 is TGTGCCAGCAGCTTGGGGACGCTGAACACCGGGGAGCTGTTTTTT. Translating gives CASSLGTLNTGELFF. The variable domain in full, completed from reference TRBV5-5 and TRBJ2-2, reads DAGVTQSPTHLIKTRGQQVTLRCSPISGHKSVSWYQQVLGQGPQFIFQYYEKEERGRGNFPDRFSARQFPNYSSELNVNALLLGDSALYLCASSLGTLNTGELFFGEGSRLTVL.

This clone appeared once. J is TRBJ2-7 and V is TRBV10-1; D is ambiguous. V was clipped by 6 bases and J by 0 bases, with 6 bases between them. The V gene's germline CDR1 is WNHNN and CDR2 SYGVQD (reference sequence). The CDR3 runs 12 residues. The DNA for the CDR3 is TGCGCCAGCAGCGACCACTCCTACGAGCAGTACTTC. It is translated as CASSDHSYEQYF.

This clone is a singleton in its sample. This chain links TRBV5-1 with TRBJ1-1; the match to TRBD1 covers 9 bases. The junction had 4 bases not matched to a gene; V was cut back by 2 bases and J by 5 bases. Per the germline V gene, CDR1 is SGHRS and CDR2 is YFSETQ. The CDR3 length is 14 residues. The CDR3 here is CASSFGQGRTEAFF. For the CDR3, the DNA is TGCGCCAGCAGCTTCGGACAGGGGAGGACTGAAGCTTTCTTT.

This clone was counted once. The genes are TRBV2 and TRBJ2-7; 10 nucleotides match TRBD1. This CDR3 is built from 17 residues. Germline lookup yields CDR1 SNHLY and CDR2 FYNNEI. The J segment lost 1 base and the V segment lost 8 bases, leaving 14 bases of the junction unmatched. CDR3 in DNA: TGTGCCAGCTCCCTGGGACAGGGGAATCGAAGGTCCTACGAGCAGTACTTC. Encoded protein: CASSLGQGNRRSYEQYF.

V gene TRBV5-1 combines with J gene TRBJ1-6, with TRBD1 matching 9 bases. Losses at the gene ends were 4 bases for V and 7 bases for J; bases not matched to a gene: 6. CDR3 length: 15 amino acids. Germline V gives CDR1 SGHRS, CDR2 YFSETQ. The CDR3 DNA reads as TGCGCCAGCAGCCCCCGGGACAGGGTAAATTCACCCCTCCACTTT. Translation: CASSPRDRVNSPLHF.

The chain couples TRBV19 to TRBJ2-7; 7 bases match TRBD1. This CDR3 comprises 15 residues. Trimming took 3 bases from V and 3 from J; bases not matched to a gene: 8. The germline gives CDR1 LNHDA, CDR2 SQIVND (reference sequence). CDR3: CASSMKGDSLYEQYF. CDR3 bases: TGTGCCAGTAGTATGAAGGGGGACAGTCTCTACGAGCAGTACTTC.

The J gene is TRBJ2-7, the V gene TRBV3-1 (or the pseudogene TRBV3-2); 7 positions match TRBD1. Germline lookup yields CDR1 LGHDT and CDR2 YNNKEL (reference sequence). V was pared by 2 bases and J by 4 bases, with 8 bases of the junction left unmatched. CDR3 length: 15 residues. CDR3 in DNA: TGTGCCAGCAGCCAACCCAGACAGGGTATTTACGAGCAGTACTTC. This gives the protein CASSQPRQGIYEQYF.

As regards this clone: At one end the junction does not follow the germline gene, possibly because of a read error. V gene TRBV20-1 combines with J gene TRBJ1-1, with D hard to call. This CDR3 spans 11 amino acids. Germline CDR1 DFQATT, CDR2 SNEGSKA (reference sequence). The CDR3 sequence is CHTAQNTEAFF. The CDR3, as DNA: TGTCATACCGCACAGAACACTGAAGCTTTCTTT.

This clone was seen just once. This rearrangement joins TRBV29-1 to TRBJ2-7; D gene uncertain. This CDR3 is 12 amino acids long. Germline CDR1 and CDR2: SQVTM and ANQGSEA. Trimming pared 0 bases from V and 7 bases from J, leaving 10 bases between. The CDR3 nucleotides are TGCAGCGTTGAAGATGCCCGGTGGGAGCAGTACTTC. Translation: CSVEDARWEQYF.

This clone was seen only once. The chain employs TRBV6-5 and TRBJ1-1; no clear D. V lost 2 bases, J lost 5 bases, and 3 bases lay in between. The CDR3 extends over 11 amino acids. Germline values: CDR1 MNHEY, CDR2 SVGAGI. The CDR3 protein is CASSYKTEAFF. DNA for the CDR3: TGTGCCAGCAGTTACAAAACTGAAGCTTTCTTT.

This chain links TRBV30 with TRBJ2-1; tentatively, D is TRBD1 or TRBD2 (5 bases each). Germline assignment: CDR1 GTSNPN and CDR2 SVGIG (reference sequence). V was clipped by 2 bases and J by 6 bases, with 11 bases between them. CDR3 length: 13 residues. Here the CDR3 reads CAWSRDPGNEQFF. DNA of the CDR3: TGTGCCTGGAGTCGGGACCCGGGCAATGAGCAGTTCTTC.